These 5 T cell receptor beta chains were sequenced from one sample in a study of cytomegalovirus exposure and HLA in healthy donors. This PCR relied on a set of 60 Vbeta primers and 13 Jbeta primers. TCRdb's table, derived via immunoSEQ multiplex PCR, lists solely in-frame clones and lacks some. The top ten clones hold approximately 2.9% of a sample with some 150,000 clones, around 84% of them seen once. Sequenced sample: PBMCs. The receptors were sampled from a man aged 35-49 years in good health and CMV-seropositive.

The rearrangement uses TRBV6-5 and TRBJ1-1; D might be TRBD1 (5 bases). The ends were cut back, 11 bases at V and 3 bases at J, with 13 bases in the middle. CDR1 MNHEY and CDR2 SVGAGI come from the germline V gene. CDR3 length: 12 amino acids. CDR3 bases: TGTGCCGCGGGGGATCAGGACACTGAAGCTTTCTTT. Translating gives CAAGDQDTEAFF.

This chain uses TRBV2 with TRBJ1-5; D unresolved. Germline lookup yields CDR1 SNHLY and CDR2 FYNNEI. This CDR3 is built from 14 residues. Deletions cut 4 bases from V and 7 bases from J, with 14 bases between. CDR3 amino acids: CASSGVEQTQPQHF. The DNA of the CDR3 is TGTGCCAGCAGTGGAGTTGAGCAGACACAGCCCCAGCATTTT.

The chain recombines TRBV18 with TRBJ2-7; maybe TRBD1 (6 bases). Germline V gene lookup returns CDR1 KGHSH and CDR2 LQKENI. The CDR3 loop spans 15 amino acids. Between the trimmed V and J ends, which lost 6 bases and 2 bases, there was a span of 17 bases. CDR3 amino acids: CASSSSGESPYEQYF. CDR3 nucleotide sequence: TGTGCCAGCTCTTCGTCAGGGGAAAGCCCCTACGAGCAGTACTTC.

This clone was counted a few times. The chain is built from TRBV4-3 and TRBJ2-3; D remains ambiguous. Trimming took 1 base from V and 2 from J, leaving 7 bases between them. The germline gives CDR1 LGHNA, CDR2 YSLEER. The CDR3 is 14 residues long. As DNA, the CDR3 is TGCGCCAGCAGCCAAGTCCCCTACACAGATACGCAGTATTTT. Translation gives CASSQVPYTDTQYF.

The gene calls are TRBV6-1 and TRBJ1-1; possible D gene TRBD1, 5 bases. CDR1 and CDR2 from the germline V gene are MNHNS and SASEGT. Trimming shortened V by 2 bases and J by 4 bases, and 14 bases separated the two germline ends. The CDR3 is 15 residues long. CDR3 sequence (DNA): TGTGCCAGCAGTGAATCTTCCGGAGGGGTCACTGAAGCTTTCTTT. Residues: CASSESSGGVTEAFF.